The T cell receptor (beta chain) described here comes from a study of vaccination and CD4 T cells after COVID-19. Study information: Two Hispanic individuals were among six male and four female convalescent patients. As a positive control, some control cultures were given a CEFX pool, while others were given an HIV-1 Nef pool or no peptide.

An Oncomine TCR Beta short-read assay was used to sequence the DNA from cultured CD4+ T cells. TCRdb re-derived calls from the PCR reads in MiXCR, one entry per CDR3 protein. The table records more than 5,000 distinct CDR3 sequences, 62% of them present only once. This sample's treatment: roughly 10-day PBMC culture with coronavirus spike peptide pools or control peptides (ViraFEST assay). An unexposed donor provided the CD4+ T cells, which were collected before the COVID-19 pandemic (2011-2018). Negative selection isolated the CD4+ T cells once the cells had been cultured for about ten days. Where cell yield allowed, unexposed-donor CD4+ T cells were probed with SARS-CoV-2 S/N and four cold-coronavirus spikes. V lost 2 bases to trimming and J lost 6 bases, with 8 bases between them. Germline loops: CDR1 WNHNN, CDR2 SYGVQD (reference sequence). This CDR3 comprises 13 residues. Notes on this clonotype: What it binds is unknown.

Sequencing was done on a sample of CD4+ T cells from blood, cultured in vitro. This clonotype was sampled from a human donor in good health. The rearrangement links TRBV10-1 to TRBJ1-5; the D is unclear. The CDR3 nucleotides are TGCGCCAGCAGTGAGGGTGGGCCTCAGCCCCAGCATTTT. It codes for CASSEGGPQPQHF.